One sample yielded the 6 T cell receptor beta chains listed below, sequenced in a study of cytomegalovirus exposure and HLA in healthy donors. Both 60 Vbeta primers and 13 Jbeta primers went into the PCR. The method was immunoSEQ multiplex PCR; TCRdb's version includes in-frame clones alone and lacks a portion of them. The sample shows about 120,000 clones, over 60% of them seen only once. Material for sequencing was PBMCs. These receptors all come from a man between 25 and 39 years old in good health and CMV-seronegative.

The chain links TRBV28 to TRBJ1-1; D is unclear. The V end lost 1 base, the J end lost 8 bases, and 11 bases lay between the germline ends. This CDR3 contains 13 residues. CDR1 and CDR2 (germline): MDHEN, SYDVKM. CDR3 in amino acids: CASSLSSGYEAFF. CDR3 bases: TGTGCCAGCAGTTTATCGTCCGGTTACGAAGCTTTCTTT.

The gene calls are TRBV14 and TRBJ1-4, with D tentatively TRBD1 (6 bases). CDR3 length: 14 residues. Germline-derived CDR1 and CDR2 are SGHDN and FVKESK. Trimming took 4 bases from V and 8 from J, leaving 14 bases between them. The CDR3 DNA follows: TGTGCCAGCAGCCGGACAGATGGATTAGAAAAACTGTTTTTT. As protein: CASSRTDGLEKLFF.

In DNA form, the CDR3 reads TGTGCCAGCAGCTTAGGGACACCAAATAGCAATCAGCCCCAGCATTTT. This sequence encodes CASSLGTPNSNQPQHF. This chain uses TRBV7-9 with TRBJ1-5; D might be TRBD1 (5 bases). There are 16 residues in the CDR3. Per germline, CDR1 SEHNR and CDR2 FQNEAQ (reference sequence). V was pared by 1 base and J by 0 bases, with 10 bases between.

In this sample, this clone turned up a few times. The V gene is TRBV6-1, the J gene TRBJ1-1, with 7 bases aligning to TRBD1. Losses at the gene ends were 2 bases for V and 4 bases for J; bases not matched to a gene: 4. The CDR3 covers 14 residues. Per the germline V gene, CDR1 is MNHNS and CDR2 is SASEGT. The CDR3 region has the DNA TGTGCCAGCAGTGAATCCAGGGGGAGCACTGAAGCTTTCTTT. This encodes CASSESRGSTEAFF.

This clone has just a few counts. The chain is built from TRBV7-3 and TRBJ2-3; possible D gene TRBD2, 6 bases. Germline-derived CDR1 and CDR2 are SGHTA and FQGTGA. The CDR3 extends over 15 amino acids. The V end was cut by 2 bases, the J end by 0 bases, with 9 bases between. CDR3: CASSLAGTSTDTQYF. The CDR3 DNA sequence: TGTGCCAGCAGCTTAGCCGGGACTAGCACAGATACGCAGTATTTT.

This chain uses TRBV9 with TRBJ2-7; D may be TRBD1 (6 bases). Germline V gene lookup returns CDR1 SGDLS and CDR2 YYNGEE. Trimming took 3 bases from V and 5 from J, leaving 12 bases between them. The CDR3 extends over 13 amino acids. As DNA, the CDR3 is TGTGCCAGCAGCGACGGACAGTCCCACGAGCAGTACTTC. The encoded protein is CASSDGQSHEQYF.